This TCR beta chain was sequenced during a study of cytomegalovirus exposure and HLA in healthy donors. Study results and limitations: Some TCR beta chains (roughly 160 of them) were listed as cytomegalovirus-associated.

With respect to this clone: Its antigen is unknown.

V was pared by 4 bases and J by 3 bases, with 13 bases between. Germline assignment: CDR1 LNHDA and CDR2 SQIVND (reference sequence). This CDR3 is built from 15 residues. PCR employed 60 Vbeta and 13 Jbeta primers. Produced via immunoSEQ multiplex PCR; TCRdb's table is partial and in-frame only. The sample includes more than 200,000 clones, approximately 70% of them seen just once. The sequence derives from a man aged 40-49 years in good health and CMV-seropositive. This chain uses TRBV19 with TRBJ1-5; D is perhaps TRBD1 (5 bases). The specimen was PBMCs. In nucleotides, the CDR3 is TGTGCCAGTAGTAAAAGCAGGGAAAACAATCAGCCCCAGCATTTT. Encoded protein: CASSKSRENNQPQHF.